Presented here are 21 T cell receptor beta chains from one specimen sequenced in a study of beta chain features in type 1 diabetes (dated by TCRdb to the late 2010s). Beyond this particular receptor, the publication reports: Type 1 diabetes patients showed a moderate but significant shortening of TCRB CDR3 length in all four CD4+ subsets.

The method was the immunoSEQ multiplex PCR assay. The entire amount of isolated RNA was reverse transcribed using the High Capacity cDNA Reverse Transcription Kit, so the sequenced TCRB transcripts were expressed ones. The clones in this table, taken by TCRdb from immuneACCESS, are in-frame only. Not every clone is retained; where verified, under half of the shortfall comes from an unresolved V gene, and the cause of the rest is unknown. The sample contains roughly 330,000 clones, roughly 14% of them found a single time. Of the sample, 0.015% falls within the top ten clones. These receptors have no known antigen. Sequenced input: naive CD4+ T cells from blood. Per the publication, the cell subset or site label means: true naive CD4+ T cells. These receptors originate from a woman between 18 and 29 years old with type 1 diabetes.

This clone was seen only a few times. The CDR3 protein is CAWKRARTSGSRGLAKNIQYF. The CDR3 region has the DNA TGTGCCTGGAAAAGGGCTAGGACTAGCGGGAGTAGAGGCTTAGCCAAAAACATTCAGTACTTC. This chain links TRBV30 with TRBJ2-4; the match to TRBD2 covers 13 bases. The J segment lost 0 bases and the V segment lost 4 bases, leaving 18 bases of the junction unmatched. Germline loops: CDR1 GTSNPN, CDR2 SVGIG (reference sequence). There are 21 residues in the CDR3.

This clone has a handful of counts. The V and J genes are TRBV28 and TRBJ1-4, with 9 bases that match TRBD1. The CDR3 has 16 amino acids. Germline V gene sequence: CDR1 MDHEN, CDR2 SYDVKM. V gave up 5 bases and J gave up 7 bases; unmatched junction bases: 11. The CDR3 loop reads CASSLPVGQGVEKLFF. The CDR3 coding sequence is TGTGCCAGCAGTCTACCGGTGGGACAGGGCGTTGAAAAACTGTTTTTT.

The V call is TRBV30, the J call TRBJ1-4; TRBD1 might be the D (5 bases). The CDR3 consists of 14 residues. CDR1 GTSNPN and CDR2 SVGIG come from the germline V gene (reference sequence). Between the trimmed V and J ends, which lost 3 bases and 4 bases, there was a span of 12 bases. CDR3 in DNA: TGTGCCTGGAGCACCGGGGGACTTAATGAAAAACTGTTTTTT. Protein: CAWSTGGLNEKLFF. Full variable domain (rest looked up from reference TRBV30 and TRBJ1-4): SQTIHQWPATLVQPVGSPLSLECTVEGTSNPNLYWYRQAAGRGLQLLFYSVGIGQISSEVPQNLSASRPQDRQFILSSKKLLLSDSGFYLCAWSTGGLNEKLFFGSGTQLSVL.

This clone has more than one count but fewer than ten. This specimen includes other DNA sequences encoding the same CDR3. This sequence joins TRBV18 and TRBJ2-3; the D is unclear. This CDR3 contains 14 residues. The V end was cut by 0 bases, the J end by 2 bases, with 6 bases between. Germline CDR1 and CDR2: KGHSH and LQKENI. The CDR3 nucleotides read TGTGCCAGCTCACCACCGAGACTCACAGATACGCAGTATTTT. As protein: CASSPPRLTDTQYF.

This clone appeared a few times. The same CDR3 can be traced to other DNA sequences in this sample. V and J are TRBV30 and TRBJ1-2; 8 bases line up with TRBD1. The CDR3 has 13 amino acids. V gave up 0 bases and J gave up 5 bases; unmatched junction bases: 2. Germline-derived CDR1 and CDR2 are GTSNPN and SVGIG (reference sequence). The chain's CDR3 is CAWSVGQGYGYTF. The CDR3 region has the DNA TGTGCCTGGAGTGTCGGACAGGGTTATGGCTACACCTTC.

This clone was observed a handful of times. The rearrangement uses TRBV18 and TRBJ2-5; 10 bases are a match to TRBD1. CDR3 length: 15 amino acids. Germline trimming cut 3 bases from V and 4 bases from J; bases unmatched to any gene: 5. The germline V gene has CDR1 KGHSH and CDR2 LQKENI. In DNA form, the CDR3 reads TGTGCCAGCTCACCTTCCGGGACAGGGGTAGAGACCCAGTACTTC. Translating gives CASSPSGTGVETQYF.

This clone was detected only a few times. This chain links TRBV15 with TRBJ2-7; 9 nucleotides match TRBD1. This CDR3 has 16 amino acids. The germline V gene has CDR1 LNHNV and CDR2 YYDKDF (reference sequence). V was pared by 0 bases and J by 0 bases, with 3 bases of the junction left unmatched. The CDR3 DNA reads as TGTGCCACCAGCAGAGAGGGACAGGGCAGCTCCTACGAGCAGTACTTC. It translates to CATSREGQGSSYEQYF.

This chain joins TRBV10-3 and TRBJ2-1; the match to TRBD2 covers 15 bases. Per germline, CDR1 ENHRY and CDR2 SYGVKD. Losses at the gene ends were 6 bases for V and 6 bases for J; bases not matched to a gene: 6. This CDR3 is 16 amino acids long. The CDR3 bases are TGTGCCATCAGGGAGGGACTAGCGGGAGGTCGCAATGAGCAGTTCTTC. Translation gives CAIREGLAGGRNEQFF.

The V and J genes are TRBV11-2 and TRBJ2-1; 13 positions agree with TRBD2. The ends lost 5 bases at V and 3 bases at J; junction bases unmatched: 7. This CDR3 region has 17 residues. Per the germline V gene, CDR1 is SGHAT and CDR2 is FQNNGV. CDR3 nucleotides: TGTGCCAGCAGCCCAGGACTAGCGGGAGTGATCTACAATGAGCAGTTCTTC. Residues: CASSPGLAGVIYNEQFF. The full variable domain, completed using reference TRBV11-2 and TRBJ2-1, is EAGVAQSPRYKIIEKRQSVAFWCNPISGHATLYWYQQILGQGPKLLIQFQNNGVVDDSQLPKDRFSAERLKGVDSTLKIQPAKLEDSAVYLCASSPGLAGVIYNEQFFGPGTRLTVL.

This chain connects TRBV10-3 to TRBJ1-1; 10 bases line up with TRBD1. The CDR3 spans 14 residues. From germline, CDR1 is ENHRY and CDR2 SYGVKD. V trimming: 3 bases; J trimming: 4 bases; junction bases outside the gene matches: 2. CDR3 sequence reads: CAISDRTGGTEAFF. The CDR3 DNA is TGTGCCATCAGTGACCGGACAGGGGGCACTGAAGCTTTCTTT.

CDR3 sequence: CAWNLGGVYNEQFF. CDR3 in DNA: TGTGCCTGGAACTTAGGGGGAGTCTACAATGAGCAGTTCTTC. This chain connects TRBV30 to TRBJ2-1; a weak D match, TRBD1 (6 bases). Germline CDR1 GTSNPN, CDR2 SVGIG (reference sequence). With 4 bases removed from V and 3 bases from J, the gap between germline ends came to 13 bases. This CDR3 comprises 14 residues.

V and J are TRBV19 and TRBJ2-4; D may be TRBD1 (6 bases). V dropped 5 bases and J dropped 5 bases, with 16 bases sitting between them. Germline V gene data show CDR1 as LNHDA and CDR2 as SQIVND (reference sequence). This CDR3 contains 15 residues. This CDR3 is CASSGGRAGENIQYF. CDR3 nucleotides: TGTGCCAGTAGTGGTGGCAGGGCAGGGGAAAACATTCAGTACTTC. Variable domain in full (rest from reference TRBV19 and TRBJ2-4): DGGITQSPKYLFRKEGQNVTLSCEQNLNHDAMYWYRQDPGQGLRLIYYSQIVNDFQKGDIAEGYSVSREKKESFPLTVTSAQKNPTAFYLCASSGGRAGENIQYFGAGTRLSVL.

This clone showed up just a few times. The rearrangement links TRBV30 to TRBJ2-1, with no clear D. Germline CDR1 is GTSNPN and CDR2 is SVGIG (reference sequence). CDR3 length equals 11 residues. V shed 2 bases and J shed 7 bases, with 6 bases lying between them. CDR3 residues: CAWSRVNEQFF. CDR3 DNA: TGTGCCTGGAGTAGAGTAAATGAGCAGTTCTTC.

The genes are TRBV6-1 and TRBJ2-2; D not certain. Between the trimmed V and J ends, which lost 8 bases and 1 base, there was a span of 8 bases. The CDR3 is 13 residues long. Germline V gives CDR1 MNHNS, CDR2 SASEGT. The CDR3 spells CASLTQNTGELFF. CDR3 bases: TGTGCCAGCTTGACACAGAACACCGGGGAGCTGTTTTTT.

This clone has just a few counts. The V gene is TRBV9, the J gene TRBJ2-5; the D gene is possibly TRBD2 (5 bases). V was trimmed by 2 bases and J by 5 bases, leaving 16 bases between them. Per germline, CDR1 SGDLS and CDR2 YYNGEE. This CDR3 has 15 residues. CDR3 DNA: TGTGCCAGCAGCGTGCGGGCCAACACGCAGGAGACCCAGTACTTC. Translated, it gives CASSVRANTQETQYF.

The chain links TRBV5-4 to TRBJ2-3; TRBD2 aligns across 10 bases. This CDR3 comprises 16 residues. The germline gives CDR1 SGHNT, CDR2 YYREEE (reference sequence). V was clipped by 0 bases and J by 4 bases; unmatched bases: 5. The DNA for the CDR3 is TGTGCCAGCAGCTTGGGGGCTAGCGGGAGCGCAGATACGCAGTATTTT. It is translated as CASSLGASGSADTQYF.

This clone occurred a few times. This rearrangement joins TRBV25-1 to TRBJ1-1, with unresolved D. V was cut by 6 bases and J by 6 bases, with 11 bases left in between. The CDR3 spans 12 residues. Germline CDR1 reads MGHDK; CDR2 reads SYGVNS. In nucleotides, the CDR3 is TGTGCCAGCAGCCGGGGTTCGGCTGAAGCTTTCTTT. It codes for CASSRGSAEAFF.

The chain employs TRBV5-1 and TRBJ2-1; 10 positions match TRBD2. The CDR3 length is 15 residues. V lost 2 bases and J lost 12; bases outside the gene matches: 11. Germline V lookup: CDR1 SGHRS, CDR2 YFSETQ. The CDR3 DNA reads TGCGCCAGCAGCTTCGGGACTAGCGTTAGGGCCGTGCAGTTCTTC. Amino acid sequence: CASSFGTSVRAVQFF.

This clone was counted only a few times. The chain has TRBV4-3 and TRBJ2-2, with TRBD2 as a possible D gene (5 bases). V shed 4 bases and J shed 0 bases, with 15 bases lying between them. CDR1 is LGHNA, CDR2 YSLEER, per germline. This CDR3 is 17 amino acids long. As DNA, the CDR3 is TGCGCCAGCAGCCCACGACGTAGGACTCCGAACACCGGGGAGCTGTTTTTT. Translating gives CASSPRRRTPNTGELFF.

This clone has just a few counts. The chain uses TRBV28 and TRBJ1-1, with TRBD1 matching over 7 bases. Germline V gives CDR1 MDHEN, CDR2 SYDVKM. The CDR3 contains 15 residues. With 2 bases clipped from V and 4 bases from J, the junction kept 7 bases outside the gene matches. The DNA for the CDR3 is TGTGCCAGCAGTTTACCGACAGGGCTGGGCACTGAAGCTTTCTTT. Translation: CASSLPTGLGTEAFF.

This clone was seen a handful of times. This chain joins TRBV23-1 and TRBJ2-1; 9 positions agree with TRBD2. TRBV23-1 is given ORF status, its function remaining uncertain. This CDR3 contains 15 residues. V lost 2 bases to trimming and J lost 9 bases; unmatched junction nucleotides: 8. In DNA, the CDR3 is TGCGCCAGCAGTCAACCCGGGACTAGCTCGCGTGAGCAGTTCTTC. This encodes CASSQPGTSSREQFF.